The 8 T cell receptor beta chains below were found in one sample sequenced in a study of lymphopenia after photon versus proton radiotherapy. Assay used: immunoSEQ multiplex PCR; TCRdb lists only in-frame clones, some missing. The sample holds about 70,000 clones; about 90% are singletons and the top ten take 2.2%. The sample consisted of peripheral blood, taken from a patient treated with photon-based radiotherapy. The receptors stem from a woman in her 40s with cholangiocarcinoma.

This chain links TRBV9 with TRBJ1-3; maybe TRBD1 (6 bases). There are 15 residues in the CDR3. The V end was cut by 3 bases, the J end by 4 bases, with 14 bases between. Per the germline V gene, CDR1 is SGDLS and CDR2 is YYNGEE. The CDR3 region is CASSANQGKGNTIYF. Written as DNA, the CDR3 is TGTGCCAGCAGCGCGAACCAGGGGAAGGGAAACACCATATATTTT.

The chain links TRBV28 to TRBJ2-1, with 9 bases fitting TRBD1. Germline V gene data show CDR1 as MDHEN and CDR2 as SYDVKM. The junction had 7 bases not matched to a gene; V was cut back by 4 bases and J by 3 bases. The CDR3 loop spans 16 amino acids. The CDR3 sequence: CASSSAGQGFYNEQFF. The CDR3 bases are TGTGCCAGCAGTTCGGCGGGACAGGGTTTCTACAATGAGCAGTTCTTC.

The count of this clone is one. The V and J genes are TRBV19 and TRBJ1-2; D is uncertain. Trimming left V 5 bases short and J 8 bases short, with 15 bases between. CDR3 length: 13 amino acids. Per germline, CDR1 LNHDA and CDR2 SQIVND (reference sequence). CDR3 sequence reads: CASSFRPLQGYTF. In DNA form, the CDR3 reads TGTGCCAGTAGTTTCCGCCCCCTACAGGGCTACACCTTC.

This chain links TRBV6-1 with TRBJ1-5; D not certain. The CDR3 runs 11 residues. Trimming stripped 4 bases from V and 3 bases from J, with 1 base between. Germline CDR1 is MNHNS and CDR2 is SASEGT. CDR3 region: CASSANQPQHF. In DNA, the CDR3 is TGTGCCAGCAGTGCCAATCAGCCCCAGCATTTT.

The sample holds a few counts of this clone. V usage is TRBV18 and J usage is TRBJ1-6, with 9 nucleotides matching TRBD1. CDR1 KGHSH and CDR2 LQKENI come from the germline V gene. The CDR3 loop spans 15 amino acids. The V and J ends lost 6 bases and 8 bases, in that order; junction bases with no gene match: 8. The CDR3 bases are TGTGCCAGCTCGCCGCTGGGACAGGGTTATTCACCCCTCCACTTT. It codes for CASSPLGQGYSPLHF. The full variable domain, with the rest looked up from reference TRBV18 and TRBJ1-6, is NAGVMQNPRHLVRRRGQEARLRCSPMKGHSHVYWYRQLPEEGLKFMVYLQKENIIDESGMPKERFSAEFPKEGPSILRIQQVVRGDSAAYFCASSPLGQGYSPLHFGNGTRLTVT.

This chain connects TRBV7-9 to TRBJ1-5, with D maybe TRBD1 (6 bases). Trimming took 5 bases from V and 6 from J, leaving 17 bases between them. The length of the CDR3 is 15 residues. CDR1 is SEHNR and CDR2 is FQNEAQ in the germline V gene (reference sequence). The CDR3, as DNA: TGTGCCAGCAGCCTGGCCGGGGGCGTCGGTCAGCCCCAGCATTTT. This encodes CASSLAGGVGQPQHF.

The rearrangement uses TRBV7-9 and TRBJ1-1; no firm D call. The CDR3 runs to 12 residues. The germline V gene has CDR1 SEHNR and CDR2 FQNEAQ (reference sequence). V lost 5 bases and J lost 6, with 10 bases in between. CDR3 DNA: TGTGCCAGCAGCACGGAGTGGGCTGAAGCTTTCTTT. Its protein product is CASSTEWAEAFF.

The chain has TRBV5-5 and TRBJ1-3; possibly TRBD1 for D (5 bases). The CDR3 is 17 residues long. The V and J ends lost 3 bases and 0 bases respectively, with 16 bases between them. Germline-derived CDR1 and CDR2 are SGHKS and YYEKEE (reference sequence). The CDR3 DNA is TGTGCCAGCAGCTACGGGACTGCCCCGGGCTCTGGAAACACCATATATTTT. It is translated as CASSYGTAPGSGNTIYF.